This TCR beta chain originates from a study of blood T cell repertoires in COVID-19. The table came from immunoSEQ multiplex PCR; TCRdb's copy has only in-frame clones and leaves some out. Among 200,000 to 250,000 clones listed, approximately 78% were seen once. CDR1 is MDHEN and CDR2 is SYDVKM in the germline V gene. Trimming at V came to 6 bases and at J to 5 bases, leaving 11 bases not matched to a gene. CDR3 length: 15 residues. This receptor was taken from an elderly woman with COVID-19, enrolled during active disease. The sequencing sample was made of peripheral blood. The gene calls are TRBV28 and TRBJ2-3, with TRBD1 identical over 7 bases. CDR3 bases: TGTGCCAGCAGGCTAGGGACAGTAAAGGGAGATACGCAGTATTTT. This sequence encodes CASRLGTVKGDTQYF. Full variable domain (remainder filled in from reference TRBV28 and TRBJ2-3): DVKVTQSSRYLVKRTGEKVFLECVQDMDHENMFWYRQDPGLGLRLIYFSYDVKMKEKGDIPEGYSVSREKKERFSLILESASTNQTSMYLCASRLGTVKGDTQYFGPGTRLTVL.